A single sample is the source of the 11 T cell receptor beta chains below, sequenced in a study of T cell responses to AZD1222 COVID-19 vaccine. Profiled with immunoSEQ multiplex PCR; TCRdb holds only in-frame clones, not every one. Here the sample spans 90,000 to 150,000 clones, 90% being singletons. The sequencing here drew on peripheral blood, taken 28 days after the second dose of the MenACWY control vaccine. Receptors were obtained from an adult who received the MenACWY meningococcal vaccine as a control.

The chain is built from TRBV6-6 and TRBJ1-5; TRBD1 matches 8 bases. V lost 1 base, J lost 6 bases, and 5 bases stayed unmatched. CDR1 and CDR2 from the germline V gene are MNHNY and SVGAGI (reference sequence). CDR3 length: 15 amino acids. The CDR3 DNA is TGTGCCAGCAGTTACTTTTCAGGGGGCGGTCAGCCCCAGCATTTT. Protein: CASSYFSGGGQPQHF.

This chain links TRBV21-1 with TRBJ1-1. TRBV21-1 is flagged as a pseudogene. This CDR3 spans 13 amino acids. The DNA for the CDR3 is TGTGCCAGCAGCAGGCGAAGGCTCACTGAAGCTTTCTTT. Translation: CASSRRRLTEAFF.

This chain uses TRBV25-1 with TRBJ1-1; no clear D gene. The CDR3 covers 12 residues. Germline CDR1 reads MGHDK; CDR2 reads SYGVNS. V was clipped by 4 bases and J by 0 bases, with 3 bases between them. CDR3 sequence: CASSGMNTEAFF. The CDR3 DNA is TGTGCCAGCAGTGGAATGAACACTGAAGCTTTCTTT. Drawing the rest from reference TRBV25-1 and TRBJ1-1, the complete variable domain is EADIYQTPRYLVIGTGKKITLECSQTMGHDKMYWYQQDPGMELHLIHYSYGVNSTEKGDLSSESTVSRIRTEHFPLTLESARPSHTSQYLCASSGMNTEAFFGQGTRLTVV.

The V gene is TRBV6-5, the J gene TRBJ2-7, with 9 bases fitting TRBD1. Germline V gene lookup returns CDR1 MNHEY and CDR2 SVGAGI. This CDR3 has 15 amino acids. Trimming cost V 6 bases and J 4 bases; bases outside gene matches: 10. CDR3 coding DNA: TGTGCCAGCAGCCGTCCCGGGACAGGGAAGTACGAGCAGTACTTC. It yields the protein CASSRPGTGKYEQYF.

J is TRBJ2-3 and V is TRBV18, with D possibly being TRBD2 (6 bases). V was pared by 0 bases and J by 0 bases, with 16 bases between. CDR3 length: 18 residues. From germline, CDR1 is KGHSH and CDR2 LQKENI. CDR3 protein: CASSPPPKLSGSTDTQYF. In nucleotides, the CDR3 is TGTGCCAGCTCACCACCCCCTAAGTTGAGCGGGAGCACAGATACGCAGTATTTT. Full variable domain (rest looked up from reference TRBV18 and TRBJ2-3): NAGVMQNPRHLVRRRGQEARLRCSPMKGHSHVYWYRQLPEEGLKFMVYLQKENIIDESGMPKERFSAEFPKEGPSILRIQQVVRGDSAAYFCASSPPPKLSGSTDTQYFGPGTRLTVL.

V is TRBV6-5 and J is TRBJ1-1; D is possibly TRBD1 (5 bases). This CDR3 has 13 amino acids. V dropped 2 bases and J dropped 6 bases, with 10 bases sitting between them. Looked up from germline, CDR1 is MNHEY and CDR2 is SVGAGI. Written as DNA, the CDR3 is TGTGCCAGCAGTTACCCAGGGTTCCCTGAAGCTTTCTTT. This translates into CASSYPGFPEAFF.

The V and J genes are TRBV7-9 and TRBJ1-4; D may be TRBD1 (5 bases). Germline V gene data show CDR1 as SEHNR and CDR2 as FQNEAQ (reference sequence). V was cut by 5 bases and J by 4 bases, with 14 bases left in between. The CDR3 has 15 amino acids. The CDR3 loop reads CASSRVGEINEKLFF. The DNA of the CDR3 is TGTGCCAGCAGCCGGGTGGGGGAGATTAATGAAAAACTGTTTTTT.

This clone was seen only once. The chain joins TRBV18 to TRBJ2-7, with TRBD1 identical over 9 bases. Germline V gene data show CDR1 as KGHSH and CDR2 as LQKENI. Trimming took 3 bases from V and 6 from J; bases not matched to a gene: 3. The CDR3 length is 13 residues. This chain's CDR3 is CASSPGTGLEQYV. CDR3 nucleotides: TGTGCCAGCTCACCCGGGACAGGGCTCGAGCAGTACGTC.

The chain carries TRBV4-1 and TRBJ2-7; 7 bases fit TRBD1. J was trimmed by 3 bases and V by 0 bases; bases with no gene match: 11. CDR1 is MGHRA, CDR2 YSYEKL, per germline. CDR3 length equals 17 residues. CDR3 region: CASSQDHRGASGYEQYF. CDR3 DNA: TGCGCCAGCAGCCAAGATCACAGGGGCGCGTCCGGCTACGAGCAGTACTTC.

This clone was seen once. The chain uses TRBV5-6 and TRBJ2-7; D is perhaps TRBD1 (6 bases). The CDR3 totals 14 residues. Looked up from germline, CDR1 is SGHDT and CDR2 is YYEEEE. V shed 4 bases and J shed 5 bases, with 16 bases lying between them. CDR3 amino acids: CASSPVQGIDEQYV. CDR3 DNA sequence: TGTGCCAGCAGCCCTGTCCAGGGGATAGACGAGCAGTACGTC.

This clone came up once. The chain carries TRBV6-4 and TRBJ1-4; tentatively, D is TRBD1 (5 bases). This CDR3 comprises 17 residues. CDR1 and CDR2 (germline): MRHNA, SNTAGT. Trimming took off 6 bases at V and 2 bases at J, with 19 bases between the two ends. The CDR3 DNA sequence: TGTGCCAGCAGCCCCGTCTTCAGGGTTTCGACTAATGAAAAACTGTTTTTT. It translates to CASSPVFRVSTNEKLFF.